This TCR beta chain is from a study of circulating and synovial CD4+ cells in juvenile arthritis. General study points: Some such blood samples were as oligoclonal as synovium. Traditional Vbeta family usage analysis missed the pathogenic-like versus bulk difference. CPL and bulk CD4 samples differed at least tenfold in T cell genomes.

About this clone itself: Its antigen is not identified.

This table comes from immunoSEQ multiplex PCR, and its TCRdb copy is limited to in-frame clones, with some not included. The data show tens of thousands of clones, over 85% seen once. The CDR3 runs to 14 residues. V was shortened by 4 bases and J by 7 bases, with 13 bases between the two germline ends. Germline V CDR1 and CDR2: SGHVS, FQNEAQ. The clonotype originates from a human donor with juvenile idiopathic arthritis. Sequencing input: CD4+ T cells from blood. The rearrangement links TRBV7-8 to TRBJ1-4; unclear D gene. The CDR3 spells CASSYNGRGEKLFF. In nucleotides, the CDR3 is TGTGCCAGCAGCTACAACGGGCGGGGTGAAAAACTGTTTTTT.